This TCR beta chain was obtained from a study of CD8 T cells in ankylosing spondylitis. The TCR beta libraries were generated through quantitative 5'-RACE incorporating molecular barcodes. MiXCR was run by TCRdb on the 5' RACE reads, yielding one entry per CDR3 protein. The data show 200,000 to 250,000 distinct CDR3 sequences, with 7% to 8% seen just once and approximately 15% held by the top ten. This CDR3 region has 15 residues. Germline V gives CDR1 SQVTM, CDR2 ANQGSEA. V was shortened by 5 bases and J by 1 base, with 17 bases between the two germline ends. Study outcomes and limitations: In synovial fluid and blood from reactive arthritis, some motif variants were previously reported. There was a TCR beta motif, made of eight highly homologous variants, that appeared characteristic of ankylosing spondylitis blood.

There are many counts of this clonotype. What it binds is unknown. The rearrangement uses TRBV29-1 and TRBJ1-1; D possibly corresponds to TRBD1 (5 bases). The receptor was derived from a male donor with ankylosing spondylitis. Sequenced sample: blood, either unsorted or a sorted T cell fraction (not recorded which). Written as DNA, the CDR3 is TGCAGCGTTCCCCGTCCCGGGACGGCGAACACTGAAGCTTTCTTT. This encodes CSVPRPGTANTEAFF.